The 19 T cell receptor beta chains presented below share a single source sample, sequenced in a study of cytomegalovirus exposure and HLA in healthy donors. Method: immunoSEQ multiplex PCR; TCRdb's copy keeps in-frame clones and lacks some. The sample yields hundreds of thousands of clones, 75% to 90% seen once. Sequencing used PBMCs. These receptors were collected from a woman younger than 35 in good health and CMV-seronegative.

The rearrangement uses TRBV6-1 and TRBJ1-3; 9 nucleotides align to TRBD1. CDR3 length equals 15 residues. Germline lookup yields CDR1 MNHNS and CDR2 SASEGT. Trimming took 8 bases from V and 2 from J; bases not matched to a gene: 7. This CDR3 reads CASRDRERTGNTIYF. The CDR3 nucleotides read TGTGCCAGCCGGGACAGGGAGAGAACTGGAAACACCATATATTTT.

The chain carries TRBV29-1 and TRBJ1-1; unclear D gene. V was shortened by 4 bases and J by 5 bases, with 11 bases between the two germline ends. The CDR3 is 12 amino acids. Germline V gene lookup returns CDR1 SQVTM and CDR2 ANQGSEA. CDR3: CSVGESRTEAFF. CDR3 in DNA: TGCAGCGTTGGAGAATCTCGGACTGAAGCTTTCTTT. The complete variable domain, with remaining parts taken from reference TRBV29-1 and TRBJ1-1, reads SAVISQKPSRDICQRGTSLTIQCQVDSQVTMMFWYRQQPGQSLTLIATANQGSEATYESGFVIDKFPISRPNLTFSTLTVSNMSPEDSSIYLCSVGESRTEAFFGQGTRLTVV.

On this clone itself: At one of its ends the junction is not consistent with the germline gene, which may arise from a read error. The rearrangement joins TRBV27 to TRBJ1-5; 7 positions match TRBD1. Germline lookup yields CDR1 MNHEY and CDR2 SMNVEV (reference sequence). The CDR3 loop spans 14 amino acids. DNA of the CDR3: TGTGCCAGCAGAAGGAGGGACAGCAACCAGCCCCAGCATTTT. Encoded protein: CASRRRDSNQPQHF.

The rearrangement joins TRBV2 to TRBJ1-2; D may be TRBD1 (5 bases). The CDR3 runs 15 residues. Trimming left V 5 bases short and J 3 bases short, with 16 bases between. Germline CDR1 SNHLY, CDR2 FYNNEI. In DNA form, the CDR3 reads TGTGCCAGCAGTCGCGGTTGGGGCAGGGACTATGGCTACACCTTC. This codes for CASSRGWGRDYGYTF.

The J gene is TRBJ2-1, the V gene TRBV29-1; 9 bases are shared with TRBD2. The CDR3 is made up of 15 amino acids. The germline V gene encodes CDR1 SQVTM and CDR2 ANQGSEA. V was clipped by 5 bases and J by 5 bases; unmatched bases: 10. The CDR3 is CSVSFRSGRNNEQFF. The CDR3, as DNA: TGCAGCGTTTCCTTTCGTAGCGGGAGAAACAATGAGCAGTTCTTC.

This rearrangement joins TRBV5-5 to TRBJ2-7, with 11 bases aligning to TRBD1. The CDR3 totals 17 residues. The V segment lost 0 bases and the J segment 4 bases; nucleotides outside the gene matches: 9. Germline loops: CDR1 SGHKS, CDR2 YYEKEE (reference sequence). CDR3 sequence: CASSLEAGQGVWYEQYF. CDR3 sequence (DNA): TGTGCCAGCAGCTTGGAGGCGGGACAGGGGGTCTGGTACGAGCAGTACTTC.

The genes are TRBV4-1 and TRBJ2-5, with 10 bases matching TRBD2. The CDR3 covers 16 residues. Germline V lookup: CDR1 MGHRA, CDR2 YSYEKL. The V gene end was trimmed by 3 bases and the J gene end by 4 bases; junction bases not matched to a gene: 8. The CDR3 bases are TGCGCCAGCAGCCACCCCGGGCTAGCGGGAGCAGAGACCCAGTACTTC. This translates into CASSHPGLAGAETQYF.

The genes are TRBV18 and TRBJ2-1; perhaps TRBD2 as D (6 bases). The V end was cut by 3 bases, the J end by 7 bases, with 19 bases between. In germline, CDR1 is KGHSH, CDR2 LQKENI. The CDR3 runs 16 residues. The CDR3 here is CASSPGDFGFGNEQFF. DNA of the CDR3: TGTGCCAGCTCACCTGGGGACTTCGGCTTCGGGAATGAGCAGTTCTTC.

The chain is built from TRBV5-1 and TRBJ2-7; 10 nucleotides align to TRBD2. CDR1 is SGHRS and CDR2 is YFSETQ in the germline V gene. There are 15 residues in the CDR3. The ends lost 4 bases at V and 3 bases at J; junction bases unmatched: 7. The CDR3 reads CASSLGTSAYYEQYF. The DNA of the CDR3 is TGCGCCAGCAGCCTCGGGACTAGCGCATACTACGAGCAGTACTTC. Looking up the rest from reference TRBV5-1 and TRBJ2-7 gives the full variable domain: KAGVTQTPRYLIKTRGQQVTLSCSPISGHRSVSWYQQTPGQGLQFLFEYFSETQRNKGNFPGRFSGRQFSNSRSEMNVSTLELGDSALYLCASSLGTSAYYEQYFGPGTRLTVT.

Remarks on this clone: At one end the junction does not follow the germline gene, possibly because of a read error. The chain recombines TRBV10-3 with TRBJ2-1; 7 bases line up with TRBD2. CDR1 and CDR2 (germline): ENHRY, SYGVKD. CDR3 length: 11 amino acids. CDR3 sequence (DNA): TGTGGCATCCGGGGAGGGGATGAGCAGTTCTTC. The encoded protein is CGIRGGDEQFF.

This chain connects TRBV23-1 to TRBJ1-1; 7 bases fit TRBD1. TRBV23-1 is labeled an ORF, and its function is uncertain. CDR3 size: 13 residues. J gave up 0 bases and V 10 bases, and 5 bases lay outside the gene matches. CDR3 nucleotide sequence: TGCGCCATCCGAAGGGGGCTGAACACTGAAGCTTTCTTT. Residues: CAIRRGLNTEAFF.

J is TRBJ2-2 and V is TRBV27; D unclear. The V end was cut by 0 bases, the J end by 4 bases, with 9 bases between. Germline lookup yields CDR1 MNHEY and CDR2 SMNVEV (reference sequence). The CDR3 consists of 15 residues. The CDR3 sequence: CASSLSGLTTGELFF. For the CDR3, the DNA is TGTGCCAGCAGTTTATCGGGCTTAACCACCGGGGAGCTGTTTTTT.

V and J are TRBV5-1 and TRBJ2-1; 8 nucleotides agree with TRBD2. The V gene's germline CDR1 is SGHRS and CDR2 YFSETQ. This CDR3 region has 16 residues. V was clipped by 4 bases and J by 9 bases; unmatched bases: 15. Here the CDR3 reads CASSPTGGGGGSEQFF. The CDR3 DNA is TGCGCCAGCAGCCCTACGGGGGGGGGTGGCGGTAGTGAGCAGTTCTTC. Looking up the rest from reference TRBV5-1 and TRBJ2-1 gives the full variable domain: KAGVTQTPRYLIKTRGQQVTLSCSPISGHRSVSWYQQTPGQGLQFLFEYFSETQRNKGNFPGRFSGRQFSNSRSEMNVSTLELGDSALYLCASSPTGGGGGSEQFFGPGTRLTVL.

J is TRBJ2-7 and V is TRBV7-8; possibly TRBD1 for D (6 bases). V gave up 1 base and J gave up 2 bases, with 18 bases separating them. Looked up from germline, CDR1 is SGHVS and CDR2 is FQNEAQ. The CDR3 is 17 amino acids. The CDR3 loop is CASSLGPTGTLTYEQYF. CDR3 DNA: TGTGCCAGCAGCTTAGGCCCAACAGGGACATTAACCTACGAGCAGTACTTC.

The chain has TRBV18 and TRBJ1-1; 8 bases are shared with TRBD1. The germline gives CDR1 KGHSH, CDR2 LQKENI. The CDR3 is 15 amino acids. V was pared by 5 bases and J by 1 base, with 6 bases of the junction left unmatched. The CDR3 sequence is CASSYSGTGNTEAFF. DNA of the CDR3: TGTGCCAGCTCATATTCCGGGACAGGGAACACTGAAGCTTTCTTT.

This clone was detected once. This chain uses TRBV7-9 with TRBJ2-7, with D possibly matching TRBD1 (6 bases). The germline gives CDR1 SEHNR, CDR2 FQNEAQ (reference sequence). CDR3 length: 14 residues. V lost 5 bases and J lost 7, with 18 bases in between. CDR3 nucleotides: TGTGCCAGCAGCCGGACAGAGATCCTTCTAGAGCAGTACTTC. This codes for CASSRTEILLEQYF.

The chain uses TRBV19 and TRBJ1-5; 9 positions match TRBD1. J was trimmed by 6 bases and V by 5 bases; bases with no gene match: 5. CDR3 size: 14 residues. The germline CDR1 and CDR2 sequences are LNHDA and SQIVND (reference sequence). In DNA, the CDR3 is TGTGCCAGTAGTTCGGACAGGGGATTTCAGCCCCAGCATTTT. Translation: CASSSDRGFQPQHF.

This clone showed up just once. The V gene is TRBV6-6, the J gene TRBJ1-6, with 7 bases lining up with TRBD1. V was clipped by 0 bases and J by 5 bases; unmatched bases: 4. The CDR3 has 16 amino acids. In germline, CDR1 is MNHNY, CDR2 SVGAGI (reference sequence). The CDR3 nucleotides read TGTGCCAGCAGTTACTCCCCGGGACAGAATAATTCACCCCTCCACTTT. As protein: CASSYSPGQNNSPLHF.

The chain links TRBV25-1 to TRBJ2-2, with 8 bases that match TRBD2. Germline-derived CDR1 and CDR2 are MGHDK and SYGVNS. Trimming cost V 1 base and J 6 bases; bases outside gene matches: 13. The CDR3 runs to 18 residues. CDR3 coding DNA: TGTGCCAGCAGTGAATTTTACAGTAGCGGGGCTTCAGCCGGGGAGCTGTTTTTT. It translates to CASSEFYSSGASAGELFF.